This TCR beta chain was sequenced during a study of technical replicates of blood from a few donors (dated by TCRdb to the late 2010s). The germline V gene provides CDR1 SNHLY and CDR2 FYNNEI. V lost 7 bases and J lost 8 bases, and the count of bases not matched to a germline gene is 11. Spanning cysteine to phenylalanine, the CDR3 consists of 15 amino acids. The retained sequence is limited to the CDR3, 45 bases, with the frame set at the first base. To note about this clone: Its target antigen remains unknown. Per-base quality was not reported, and no clone a single base away is much larger than it.

The library was built by means of the immunoSEQ multiplex PCR assay. TCRdb took this table from immuneACCESS and kept in-frame rearrangements with V and J called. Such tables lack part of the clones; where checked against another copy, unresolved V genes explain under half of the gap, and the rest is unexplained. A total of some 80,000 clones appear in this sample, 90% to 97% of them only once. The ten largest make up roughly 0.36% of the sample. The chain joins TRBV2 to TRBJ2-1, and 10 junctional nucleotides match TRBD2. The source of this sequence is a human donor in good health. The sequenced sample consisted of T cells isolated from PBMCs. The CDR3 corresponds to CASIQSGRAWDEQFF. The DNA sequence reads TGTGCCAGCATCCAAAGCGGGAGGGCCTGGGATGAGCAGTTCTTC.